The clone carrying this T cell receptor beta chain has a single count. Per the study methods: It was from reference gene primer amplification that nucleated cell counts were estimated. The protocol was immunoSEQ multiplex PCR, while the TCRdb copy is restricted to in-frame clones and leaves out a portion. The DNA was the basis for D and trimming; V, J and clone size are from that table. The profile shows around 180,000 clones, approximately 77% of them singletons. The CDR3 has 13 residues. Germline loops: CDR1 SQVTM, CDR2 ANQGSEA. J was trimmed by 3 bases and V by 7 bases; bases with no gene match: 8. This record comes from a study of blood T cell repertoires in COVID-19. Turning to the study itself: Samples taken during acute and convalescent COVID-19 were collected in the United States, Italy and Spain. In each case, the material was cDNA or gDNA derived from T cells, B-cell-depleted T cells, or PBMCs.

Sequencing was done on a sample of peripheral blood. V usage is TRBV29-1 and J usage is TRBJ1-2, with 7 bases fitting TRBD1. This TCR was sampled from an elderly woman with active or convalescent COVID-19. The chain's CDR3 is CSGGTGVDYGYTF. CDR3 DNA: TGCAGCGGGGGTACAGGGGTCGACTATGGCTACACCTTC.